This TCR beta chain was captured by sequencing in a study of blood T cell repertoires in COVID-19. The CDR3 consists of 12 residues. Between the trimmed V and J ends, which lost 6 bases and 2 bases, there was a span of 8 bases. Per the study methods: Nucleated cell number was recorded as an estimate derived from reference gene primer amplification. Generated by immunoSEQ multiplex PCR, the TCRdb table keeps only in-frame clones and is missing some. V and J calls plus clone size are reproduced from that table; the DNA served to infer D and trimming. The sample lists tens of thousands of clones; roughly four fifths were seen once.

This receptor was obtained from a human donor in a cohort sampled during active COVID-19. This chain joins TRBV12-3 or TRBV12-4 and TRBJ2-7, with D perhaps matching TRBD2 (6 bases). Sequencing input: peripheral blood. In DNA, the CDR3 is TGTGCCAGCAGCCCGGGGGCCTACGAGCAGTACTTC. Amino acids: CASSPGAYEQYF.